The entry below describes one T cell receptor beta chain. The sample comes from a study of cytotoxic CD8 clonotypes in ibrutinib-treated CLL. The sequencing depth, 1 in 200,000 to 1 in 1 million T cells, was the target. The method was immunoSEQ multiplex PCR; TCRdb's version includes in-frame clones alone and lacks a portion of them. Of 150,000 to 200,000 clones listed, 70% to 90% are singletons. V shed 8 bases, J shed 2 bases, and the junction held 8 bases outside the gene matches. In germline, CDR1 is LGHNT, CDR2 FRNRAP. This CDR3 has 16 residues. The source material was PBMCs, sampled at disease progression, from a patient treated with ibrutinib. This sequence joins TRBV12-5 and TRBJ2-3; TRBD2 aligns across 12 bases. The sequence derives from a human donor with chronic lymphocytic leukemia. DNA for the CDR3: TGTGCTAGTAGTTCCGGACTAGCGGGACTCACAGATACGCAGTATTTT. This gives the protein CASSSGLAGLTDTQYF.